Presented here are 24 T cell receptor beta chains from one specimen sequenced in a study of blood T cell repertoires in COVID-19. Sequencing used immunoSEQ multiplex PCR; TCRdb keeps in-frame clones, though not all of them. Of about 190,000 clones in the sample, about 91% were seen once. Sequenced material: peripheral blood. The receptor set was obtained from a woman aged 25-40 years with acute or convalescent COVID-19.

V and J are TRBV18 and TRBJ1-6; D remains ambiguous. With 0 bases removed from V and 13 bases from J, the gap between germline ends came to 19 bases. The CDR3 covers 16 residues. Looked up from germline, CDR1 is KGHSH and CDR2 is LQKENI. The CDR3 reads CASSPPRPAGNEPLHF. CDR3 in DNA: TGTGCCAGCTCACCACCCCGCCCCGCTGGTAATGAGCCCCTCCACTTT.

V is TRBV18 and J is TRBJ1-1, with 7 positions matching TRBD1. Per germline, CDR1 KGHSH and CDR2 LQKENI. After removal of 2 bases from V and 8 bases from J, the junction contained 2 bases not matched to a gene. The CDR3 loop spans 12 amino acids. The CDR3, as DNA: TGTGCCAGCTCACCATCGGACAGGGAAGCTTTCTTT. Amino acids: CASSPSDREAFF.

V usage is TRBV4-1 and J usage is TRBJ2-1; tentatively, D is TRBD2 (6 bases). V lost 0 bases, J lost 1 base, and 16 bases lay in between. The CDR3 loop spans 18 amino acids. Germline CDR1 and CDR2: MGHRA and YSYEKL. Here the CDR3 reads CASSQDPVGSLSYNEQFF. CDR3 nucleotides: TGCGCCAGCAGCCAAGATCCGGTCGGGAGTTTATCCTACAATGAGCAGTTCTTC.

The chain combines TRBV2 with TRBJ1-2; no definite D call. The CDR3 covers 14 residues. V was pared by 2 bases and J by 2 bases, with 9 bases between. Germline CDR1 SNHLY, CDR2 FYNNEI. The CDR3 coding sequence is TGTGCCAGCAGTGAACGCAGCGCAAACTATGGCTACACCTTC. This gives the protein CASSERSANYGYTF. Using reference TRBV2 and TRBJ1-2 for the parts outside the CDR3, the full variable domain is EPEVTQTPSHQVTQMGQEVILRCVPISNHLYFYWYRQILGQKVEFLVSFYNNEISEKSEIFDDQFSVERPDGSNFTLKIRSTKLEDSAMYFCASSERSANYGYTFGSGTRLTVV.

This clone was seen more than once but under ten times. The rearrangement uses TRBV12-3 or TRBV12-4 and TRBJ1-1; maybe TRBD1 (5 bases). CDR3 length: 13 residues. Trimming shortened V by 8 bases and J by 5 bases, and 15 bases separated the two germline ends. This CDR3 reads CASSVGGGTEAFF. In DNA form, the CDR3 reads TGTGCCAGCTCGGTGGGGGGTGGGACTGAAGCTTTCTTT.

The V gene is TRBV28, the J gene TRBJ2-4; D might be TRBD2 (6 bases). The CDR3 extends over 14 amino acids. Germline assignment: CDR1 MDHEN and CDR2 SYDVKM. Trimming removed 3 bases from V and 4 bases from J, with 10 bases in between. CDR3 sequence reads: CASSFPGLKNIQYF. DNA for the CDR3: TGTGCCAGCAGTTTCCCGGGACTTAAAAACATTCAGTACTTC.

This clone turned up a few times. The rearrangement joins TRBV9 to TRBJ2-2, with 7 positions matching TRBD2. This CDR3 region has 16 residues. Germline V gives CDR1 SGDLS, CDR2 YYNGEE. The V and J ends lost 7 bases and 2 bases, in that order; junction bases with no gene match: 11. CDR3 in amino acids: CASGKRASGNTGELFF. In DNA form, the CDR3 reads TGTGCCAGCGGTAAAAGGGCTAGCGGAAACACCGGGGAGCTGTTTTTT.

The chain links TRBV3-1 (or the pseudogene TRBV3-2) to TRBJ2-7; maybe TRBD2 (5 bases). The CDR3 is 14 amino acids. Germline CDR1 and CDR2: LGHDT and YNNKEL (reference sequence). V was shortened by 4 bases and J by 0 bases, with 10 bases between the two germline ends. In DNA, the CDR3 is TGTGCCAGCAGCCTCCAGACTAACTCCTACGAGCAGTACTTC. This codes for CASSLQTNSYEQYF.

The CDR3: CASSHQGIDGYTF. In nucleotides, the CDR3 is TGTGCCAGCAGTCACCAGGGTATAGATGGCTACACCTTC. The V call is TRBV6-5, the J call TRBJ1-2, with D possibly matching TRBD1 (5 bases). V was cut by 5 bases and J by 6 bases, with 13 bases left in between. CDR3 size: 13 residues. The germline gives CDR1 MNHEY, CDR2 SVGAGI.

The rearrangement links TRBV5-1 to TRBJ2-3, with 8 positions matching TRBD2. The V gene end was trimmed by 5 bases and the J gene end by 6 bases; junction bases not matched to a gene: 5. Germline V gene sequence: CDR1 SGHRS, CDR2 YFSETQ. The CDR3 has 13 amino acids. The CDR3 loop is CASRREASDTQYF. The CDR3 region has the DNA TGCGCCAGCAGGCGGGAGGCATCGGATACGCAGTATTTT. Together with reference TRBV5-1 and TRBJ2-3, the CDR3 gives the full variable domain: KAGVTQTPRYLIKTRGQQVTLSCSPISGHRSVSWYQQTPGQGLQFLFEYFSETQRNKGNFPGRFSGRQFSNSRSEMNVSTLELGDSALYLCASRREASDTQYFGPGTRLTVL.

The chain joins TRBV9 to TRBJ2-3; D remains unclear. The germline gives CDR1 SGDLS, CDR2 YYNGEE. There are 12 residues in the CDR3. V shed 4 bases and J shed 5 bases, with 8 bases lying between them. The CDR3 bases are TGTGCCAGCAGCAACAGTCAAGATACGCAGTATTTT. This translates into CASSNSQDTQYF.

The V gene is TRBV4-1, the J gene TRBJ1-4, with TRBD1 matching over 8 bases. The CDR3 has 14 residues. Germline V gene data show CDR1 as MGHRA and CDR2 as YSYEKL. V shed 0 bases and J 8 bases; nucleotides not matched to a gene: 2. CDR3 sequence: CASSQDRGREKLFF. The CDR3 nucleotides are TGCGCCAGCAGCCAAGACAGGGGGCGGGAAAAACTGTTTTTT.

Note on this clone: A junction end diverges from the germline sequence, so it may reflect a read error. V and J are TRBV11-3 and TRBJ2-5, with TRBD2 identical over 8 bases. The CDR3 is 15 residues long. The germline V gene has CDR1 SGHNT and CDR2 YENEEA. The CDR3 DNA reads TGTGCCTGCAGTCGGAGAACTAGCGGCCAAGAGACCCAGTACTTC. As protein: CACSRRTSGQETQYF.

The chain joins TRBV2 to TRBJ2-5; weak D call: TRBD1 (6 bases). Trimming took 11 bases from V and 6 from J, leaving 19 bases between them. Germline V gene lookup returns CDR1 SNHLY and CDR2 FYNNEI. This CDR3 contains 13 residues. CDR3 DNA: TGTGCCTCCCCGGTGGGGGCAGAGAAGACCCAGTACTTC. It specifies CASPVGAEKTQYF.

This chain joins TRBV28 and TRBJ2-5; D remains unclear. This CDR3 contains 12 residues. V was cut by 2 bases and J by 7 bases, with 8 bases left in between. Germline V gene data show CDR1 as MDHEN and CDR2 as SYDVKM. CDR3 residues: CASSLAFGTQYF. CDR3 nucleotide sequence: TGTGCCAGCAGTTTAGCCTTCGGGACCCAGTACTTC.

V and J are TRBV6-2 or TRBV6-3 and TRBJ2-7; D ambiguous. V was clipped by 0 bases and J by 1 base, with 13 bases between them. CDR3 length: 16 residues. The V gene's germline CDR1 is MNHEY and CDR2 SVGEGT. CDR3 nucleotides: TGTGCCAGCAGTTACTCGTATGGTAGTACTTCCTACGAGCAGTACTTC. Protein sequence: CASSYSYGSTSYEQYF.

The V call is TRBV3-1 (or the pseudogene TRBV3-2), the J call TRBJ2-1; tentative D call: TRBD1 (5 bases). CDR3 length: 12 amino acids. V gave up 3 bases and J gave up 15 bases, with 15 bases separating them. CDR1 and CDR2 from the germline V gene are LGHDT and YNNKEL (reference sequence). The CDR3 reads CASSQDGTGPFF. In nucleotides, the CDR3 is TGTGCCAGCAGCCAGGACGGCACAGGACCGTTCTTC.

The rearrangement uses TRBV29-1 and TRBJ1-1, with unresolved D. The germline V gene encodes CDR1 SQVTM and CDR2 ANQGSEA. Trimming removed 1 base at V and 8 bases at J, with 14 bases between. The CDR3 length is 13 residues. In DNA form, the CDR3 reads TGCAGCGTTGAAGGTCAGACTACCCGAGAAGCTTTCTTT. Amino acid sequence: CSVEGQTTREAFF.

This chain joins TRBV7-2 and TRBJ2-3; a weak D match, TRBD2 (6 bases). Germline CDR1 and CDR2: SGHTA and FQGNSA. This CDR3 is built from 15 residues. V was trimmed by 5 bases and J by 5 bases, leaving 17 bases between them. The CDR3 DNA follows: TGTGCCAGCAGCCCATCCGGGACTTCGGGAGATACGCAGTATTTT. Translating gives CASSPSGTSGDTQYF. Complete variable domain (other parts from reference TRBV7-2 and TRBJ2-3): GAGVSQSPSNKVTEKGKDVELRCDPISGHTALYWYRQSLGQGLEFLIYFQGNSAPDKSGLPSDRFSAERTGGSVSTLTIQRTQQEDSAVYLCASSPSGTSGDTQYFGPGTRLTVL.

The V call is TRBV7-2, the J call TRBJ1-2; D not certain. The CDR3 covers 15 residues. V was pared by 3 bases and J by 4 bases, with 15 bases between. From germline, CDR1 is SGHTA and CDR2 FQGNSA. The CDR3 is CASSFSSGGSYGYTF. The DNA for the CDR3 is TGTGCCAGCAGCTTCTCGTCAGGCGGGAGCTATGGCTACACCTTC.

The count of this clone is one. This CDR3 is CASSRVVGGGEGYTF. The CDR3 nucleotides read TGTGCCAGCAGCAGGGTCGTCGGGGGGGGCGAAGGCTACACCTTC. V and J are TRBV7-6 and TRBJ1-2, with D possibly being TRBD1 (6 bases). CDR3 size: 15 residues. The germline V and J ends were trimmed by 5 bases and 8 bases, with 21 bases remaining between them. Germline loops: CDR1 SGHVS, CDR2 FNYEAQ.

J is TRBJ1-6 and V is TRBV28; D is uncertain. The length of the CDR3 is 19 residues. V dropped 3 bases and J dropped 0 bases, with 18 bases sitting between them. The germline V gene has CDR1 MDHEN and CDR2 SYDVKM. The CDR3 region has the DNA TGTGCCAGCAGTTTGTACAACAGTATGGTGAGCTCCTATAATTCACCCCTCCACTTT. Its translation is CASSLYNSMVSSYNSPLHF. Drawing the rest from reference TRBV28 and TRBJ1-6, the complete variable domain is DVKVTQSSRYLVKRTGEKVFLECVQDMDHENMFWYRQDPGLGLRLIYFSYDVKMKEKGDIPEGYSVSREKKERFSLILESASTNQTSMYLCASSLYNSMVSSYNSPLHFGNGTRLTVT.

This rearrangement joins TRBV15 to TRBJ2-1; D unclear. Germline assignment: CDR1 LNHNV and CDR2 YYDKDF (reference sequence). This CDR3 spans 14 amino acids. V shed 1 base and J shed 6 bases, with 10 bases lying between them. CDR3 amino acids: CATSRAGTSNEQFF. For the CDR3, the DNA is TGTGCCACCAGCAGAGCGGGTACAAGCAATGAGCAGTTCTTC.

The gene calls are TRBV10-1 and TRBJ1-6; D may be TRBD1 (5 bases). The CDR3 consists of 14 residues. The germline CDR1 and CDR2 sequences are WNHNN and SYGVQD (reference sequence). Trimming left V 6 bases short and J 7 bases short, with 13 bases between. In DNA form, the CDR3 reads TGCGCCAGCAGACCCCCTGGGGCGAATTCACCCCTCCACTTT. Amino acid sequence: CASRPPGANSPLHF.